This T cell receptor beta chain was recovered during a study of blood T cell repertoires in COVID-19. Study-wide background: Material from acute and convalescent COVID-19 was sourced from the United States, Italy and Spain. T cells, B-cell-depleted T cells, or PBMCs provided the cDNA or gDNA that served as material.

Original methodology: The assay estimated nucleated cells by amplifying reference gene primers. Sequencing used immunoSEQ multiplex PCR; TCRdb keeps in-frame clones, though not all of them. V, J and clone size are those of that table, while D and trimming were read from the DNA. This sample has around 150,000 clones, with approximately 86% found just once. This receptor was obtained from an older man with acute or convalescent COVID-19. Sequencing input: peripheral blood.

CDR3 nucleotides: TGTGCCATCAGTGAGGCAGGGAAGCGCCCTGAAGCTTTCTTT. It specifies CAISEAGKRPEAFF. The chain carries TRBV10-3 and TRBJ1-1; possible D gene TRBD1, 5 bases. The germline V gene has CDR1 ENHRY and CDR2 SYGVKD. The CDR3 loop spans 14 amino acids. V was shortened by 2 bases and J by 6 bases, with 13 bases between the two germline ends.